A single sample is the source of the 24 T cell receptor beta chains below, sequenced in a study of low-dose radiotherapy and immunotherapy resistance in tumors. First-strand cDNA used TRAV- and TRBV-specific primers, covering alpha and beta chains. Over 20 PCR cycles, TCRs were amplified from a constant-region primer and V-primer adapter. MiXCR, run by TCRdb on the reads, gives a single entry per CDR3 protein. The repertoire consists of 59,000 or so distinct CDR3 sequences, with about 26% occurring once and the leading ten covering 5.5% to 8%. Time point reported: before trial treatment. Sample: PBMCs, taken before treatment. These receptor sequences come from a male donor with rectosigmoid adenocarcinoma.

This clonotype was counted many times. The J gene is TRBJ1-1, the V gene TRBV4-1; D ambiguous. This CDR3 region has 14 residues. Trimming stripped 4 bases from V and 6 bases from J, with 15 bases between. CDR1 is MGHRA and CDR2 is YSYEKL in the germline V gene. CDR3 sequence reads: CASSPQPGRPEAFF. CDR3 DNA: TGCGCCAGCAGCCCCCAACCCGGACGGCCTGAAGCTTTCTTT.

This clonotype occurred many times. The CDR3 sequence: CASSLNFYEQYF. The CDR3 bases are TGCGCCAGCAGCCTAAATTTTTACGAGCAGTACTTC. The chain employs TRBV5-1 and TRBJ2-7; D is undetermined. The germline V gene encodes CDR1 SGHRS and CDR2 YFSETQ. CDR3 length equals 12 residues. With 4 bases removed from V and 4 bases from J, the gap between germline ends came to 9 bases. Together with reference TRBV5-1 and TRBJ2-7, the CDR3 gives the full variable domain: KAGVTQTPRYLIKTRGQQVTLSCSPISGHRSVSWYQQTPGQGLQFLFEYFSETQRNKGNFPGRFSGRQFSNSRSEMNVSTLELGDSALYLCASSLNFYEQYFGPGTRLTVT.

This clonotype occurred many times. The CDR3 protein is CASLPGQGVADYGYTF. CDR3 in DNA: TGTGCCAGCCTTCCGGGACAGGGGGTCGCGGACTATGGCTACACCTTC. The chain employs TRBV2 and TRBJ1-2, with 11 bases identical to TRBD1. The junction had 11 bases not matched to a gene; V was cut back by 8 bases and J by 3 bases. The CDR3 loop spans 16 amino acids. Germline assignment: CDR1 SNHLY and CDR2 FYNNEI.

Many counts were recorded for this clonotype. This chain joins TRBV6-5 and TRBJ2-1; 8 bases line up with TRBD2. Looked up from germline, CDR1 is MNHEY and CDR2 is SVGAGI. With V trimmed by 11 bases and J by 8 bases, 11 bases remained unmatched. The CDR3 spans 13 residues. Here the CDR3 reads CASKREWGYEQFF. The CDR3 DNA is TGTGCCTCCAAGCGGGAGTGGGGCTATGAGCAGTTCTTC.

The rearrangement joins TRBV5-1 to TRBJ2-6, with D hard to call. The CDR3 contains 16 residues. In germline, CDR1 is SGHRS, CDR2 YFSETQ. V lost 4 bases and J 0 bases, leaving 11 bases between the germline ends. CDR3: CASSQQVFSGANVLTF. CDR3 DNA sequence: TGCGCCAGCAGCCAGCAGGTTTTCTCTGGGGCCAACGTCCTGACTTTC.

In its sample, this clonotype was seen many times. CDR3 region: CASATRQGGSVEQFF. CDR3 DNA sequence: TGTGCTAGTGCCACTAGACAGGGGGGGTCGGTTGAGCAGTTCTTC. V gene TRBV12-5 combines with J gene TRBJ2-1; 9 bases align to TRBD1. Trimming removed 7 bases from V and 9 bases from J; junction bases left unmatched: 13. CDR1 is LGHNT, CDR2 FRNRAP, per germline. The CDR3 loop spans 15 amino acids.

This clonotype was picked up many times. The CDR3 protein is CASSLEPGAIYQPQHF. The CDR3 DNA reads TGTGCCAGCAGCTTAGAGCCAGGGGCTATCTACCAGCCCCAGCATTTT. The V gene is TRBV7-2, the J gene TRBJ1-5, with a possible D match to TRBD1 (6 bases). The germline gives CDR1 SGHTA, CDR2 FQGNSA. There are 16 residues in the CDR3. V gave up 1 base and J gave up 7 bases, with 17 bases separating them.

The table lists this clonotype with many counts. The rearrangement uses TRBV11-2 and TRBJ2-7; D is tentatively TRBD1 or TRBD2 (5 bases each). The germline V gene encodes CDR1 SGHAT and CDR2 FQNNGV. Between the trimmed V and J ends, which lost 5 bases and 3 bases, there was a span of 11 bases. The CDR3 has 13 residues. CDR3 sequence reads: CASSPGAHYEQYF. CDR3 coding DNA: TGTGCCAGCAGCCCCGGGGCACACTACGAGCAGTACTTC.

This clonotype came up many times. The rearrangement uses TRBV6-1 and TRBJ2-7; D not certain. The CDR3 sequence is 15 residues long. Between the trimmed V and J ends, which lost 8 bases and 1 base, there was a span of 18 bases. Germline V gives CDR1 MNHNS, CDR2 SASEGT. CDR3 sequence reads: CASVRTPTGSYEQYF. DNA for the CDR3: TGTGCCAGCGTCCGAACGCCGACTGGGTCCTACGAGCAGTACTTC.

This clonotype showed up many times. The chain links TRBV12-3 or TRBV12-4 to TRBJ2-3; TRBD1 matches 11 bases. J gave up 6 bases and V 5 bases, and 10 bases lay outside the gene matches. CDR3 size: 16 residues. Here the CDR3 DNA reads TGTGCCAGCAGTAAAGGACAGGGGGCTTCACGGGATACGCAGTATTTT. It encodes CASSKGQGASRDTQYF.

At least ten counts were recorded for this clonotype. V is TRBV9 and J is TRBJ2-5; TRBD1 is a possible D gene (5 bases). CDR3 size: 15 residues. The germline V gene has CDR1 SGDLS and CDR2 YYNGEE. V dropped 0 bases and J dropped 5 bases, with 14 bases sitting between them. CDR3 DNA sequence: TGTGCCAGCAGCGTAGTTGATGGGGCCGGGGAGACCCAGTACTTC. Its translation: CASSVVDGAGETQYF.

The chain recombines TRBV5-4 with TRBJ2-1, with D possibly TRBD1 on 6 matching bases. Trimming removed 4 bases at V and 6 bases at J, with 8 bases between. Per the germline V gene, CDR1 is SGHNT and CDR2 is YYREEE (reference sequence). The CDR3 has 12 amino acids. The DNA for the CDR3 is TGTGCCAGCAGCGGGGGCCTCAATGAGCAGTTCTTC. The encoded protein is CASSGGLNEQFF. The entire variable domain, with the rest obtained from reference TRBV5-4 and TRBJ2-1, is as follows: ETGVTQSPTHLIKTRGQQVTLRCSSQSGHNTVSWYQQALGQGPQFIFQYYREEENGRGNFPPRFSGLQFPNYSSELNVNALELDDSALYLCASSGGLNEQFFGPGTRLTVL.

V and J are TRBV2 and TRBJ2-2; D assignment may be TRBD1 or TRBD2 (5 bases each). Between the trimmed V and J ends, which lost 6 bases and 1 base, there was a span of 9 bases. This CDR3 has 14 residues. CDR1 and CDR2 from the germline V gene are SNHLY and FYNNEI. The DNA of the CDR3 is TGTGCCAGCAGGAGTGGGGGGAACACCGGGGAGCTGTTTTTT. Amino acids: CASRSGGNTGELFF.

The sample holds many counts of this clonotype. J is TRBJ1-2 and V is TRBV7-2, with no clear D. The CDR3 spans 15 residues. Germline V gene lookup returns CDR1 SGHTA and CDR2 FQGNSA. V lost 2 bases and J lost 2, with 12 bases in between. The CDR3 sequence: CASSLFSRVNYGYTF. CDR3 nucleotide sequence: TGTGCCAGCAGCTTATTCTCGCGGGTCAACTATGGCTACACCTTC.

This clonotype came up many times. This sequence joins TRBV6-2 or TRBV6-3 and TRBJ1-3, with unresolved D. The germline V and J ends were trimmed by 5 bases and 0 bases, with 11 bases remaining between them. This CDR3 comprises 15 residues. Germline V gene lookup returns CDR1 MNHEY and CDR2 SVGEGT. The DNA for the CDR3 is TGTGCCAGCAGTGAAGACTTAAGCTCTGGAAACACCATATATTTT. Translating gives CASSEDLSSGNTIYF.

The genes are TRBV6-2 or TRBV6-3 and TRBJ1-4; a possible D gene is TRBD1 (5 bases). This CDR3 spans 13 amino acids. With 6 bases removed from V and 8 bases from J, the gap between germline ends came to 13 bases. CDR1 is MNHEY, CDR2 SVGEGT, per germline. CDR3 amino acids: CASRRQLHEKLFF. CDR3 nucleotide sequence: TGTGCCAGCAGGAGACAGTTACACGAAAAACTGTTTTTT.

This clonotype was seen repeatedly, ten times or more. A read error may account for a junction end that differs from germline. The V gene is TRBV6-1, the J gene TRBJ2-2; the match to TRBD2 covers 7 bases. Germline V gene sequence: CDR1 MNHNS, CDR2 SASEGT. The CDR3 runs to 14 residues. The CDR3 nucleotides read TGCGCCAGCAGGGAGGGCCGGTATACCGGGGAGCTGTTTTTT. Translated: CASREGRYTGELFF.

A remark on this clonotype: It is unclear where the CDR3 begins or ends on the DNA, so no DNA is shown, and the CDR3 is as TCRdb lists it. The genes are TRBV28 and TRBJ1-4; the table calls TRBD1, which could not be checked here. The CDR3 length is 15 residues, termini included. Germline V gives CDR1 MDHEN, CDR2 SYDVKM. The CDR3: CATSGAGMGGENCFF.

This clonotype was observed at least ten times. The rearrangement uses TRBV12-3 or TRBV12-4 and TRBJ2-1; 8 nucleotides line up with TRBD1. The CDR3 sequence is 16 residues long. The V gene end was trimmed by 10 bases and the J gene end by 7 bases; junction bases not matched to a gene: 18. The CDR3 protein is CATQLKDRAPGNEQFF. CDR3 DNA sequence: TGTGCCACCCAGTTAAAGGACAGGGCCCCAGGTAATGAGCAGTTCTTC.

This chain links TRBV28 with TRBJ1-1; 9 nucleotides align to TRBD1. Trimming took 10 bases from V and 5 from J; bases not matched to a gene: 8. The germline CDR1 and CDR2 sequences are MDHEN and SYDVKM. The CDR3 totals 13 residues. In DNA, the CDR3 is TGTGCCACCAGGGTGACAGGGGGAACTGAAGCTTTCTTT. Translating gives CATRVTGGTEAFF.

This clonotype has at least ten counts. The rearrangement joins TRBV5-1 to TRBJ1-1; TRBD1 is a possible D gene (6 bases). Germline CDR1 is SGHRS and CDR2 is YFSETQ. V dropped 2 bases and J dropped 2 bases, with 13 bases sitting between them. The CDR3 spans 15 residues. CDR3 DNA: TGCGCCAGCAGCTTATCGGGGGGCGCAAACACTGAAGCTTTCTTT. It is translated as CASSLSGGANTEAFF.

Remarks on this clonotype: It is unclear where the CDR3 begins or ends on the DNA, so no DNA is shown, and the CDR3 is as TCRdb lists it. The CDR3: CASSAGQASTNEKLFFF. The chain has TRBV5-1 and TRBJ1-4; TRBD1, the D gene given by the table, was not confirmed from the DNA. The length of the CDR3 is 17 amino acids, counting both ends. CDR1 and CDR2 (germline): SGHRS, YFSETQ.

Comment on this clonotype: A far larger clone is a single base away, which makes a read error likely. The chain uses TRBV7-2 and TRBJ2-1; 7 positions match TRBD2. There are 14 residues in the CDR3. Germline loops: CDR1 SGHTA, CDR2 FQGNSA. J was trimmed by 10 bases and V by 1 base; bases with no gene match: 7. The CDR3 protein is CASSLGAGPNEQFF. The CDR3 nucleotides read TGTGCCAGCAGCTTAGGAGCGGGACCCAACGAGCAGTTCTTC.

The sample holds many counts of this clonotype. J is TRBJ2-1 and V is TRBV20-1, with D unresolved. Germline V CDR1 and CDR2: DFQATT, SNEGSKA (reference sequence). The ends were cut back, 6 bases at V and 6 bases at J, with 12 bases in the middle. The CDR3 runs 12 residues. The CDR3 is CSAQDLGNEQFF. The CDR3 DNA follows: TGCAGTGCCCAGGACCTGGGCAATGAGCAGTTCTTC.